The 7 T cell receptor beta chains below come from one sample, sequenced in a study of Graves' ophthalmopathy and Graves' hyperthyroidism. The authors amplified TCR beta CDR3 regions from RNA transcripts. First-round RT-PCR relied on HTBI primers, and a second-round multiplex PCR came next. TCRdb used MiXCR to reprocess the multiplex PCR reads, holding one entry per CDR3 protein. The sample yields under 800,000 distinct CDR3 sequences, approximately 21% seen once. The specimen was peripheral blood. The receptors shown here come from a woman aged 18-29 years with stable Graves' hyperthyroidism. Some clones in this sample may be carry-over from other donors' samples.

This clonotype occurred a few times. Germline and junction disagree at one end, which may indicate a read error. This chain's CDR3 is CASSTPGQGETKYF. The CDR3, as DNA: TGTGCCAGCAGTACACCGGGACAGGGAGAGACCAAGTACTTC. The chain couples TRBV5-5 to TRBJ2-5, with 9 positions matching TRBD1. CDR1 SGHKS and CDR2 YYEKEE come from the germline V gene (reference sequence). The CDR3 is 14 amino acids.

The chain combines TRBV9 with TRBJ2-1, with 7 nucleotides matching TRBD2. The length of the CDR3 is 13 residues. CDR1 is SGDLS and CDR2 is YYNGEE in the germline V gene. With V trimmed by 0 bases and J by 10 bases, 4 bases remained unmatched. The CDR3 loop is CASSVAGSGEQFF. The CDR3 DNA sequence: TGTGCCAGCAGCGTAGCTGGTAGCGGGGAGCAGTTCTTC.

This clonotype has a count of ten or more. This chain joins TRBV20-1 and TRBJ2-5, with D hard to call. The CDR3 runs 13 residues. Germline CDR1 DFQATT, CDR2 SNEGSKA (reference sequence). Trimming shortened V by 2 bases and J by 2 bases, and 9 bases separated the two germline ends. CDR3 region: CSARLVSQETQYF. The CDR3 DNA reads TGCAGTGCTAGATTGGTCTCGCAAGAGACCCAGTACTTC.

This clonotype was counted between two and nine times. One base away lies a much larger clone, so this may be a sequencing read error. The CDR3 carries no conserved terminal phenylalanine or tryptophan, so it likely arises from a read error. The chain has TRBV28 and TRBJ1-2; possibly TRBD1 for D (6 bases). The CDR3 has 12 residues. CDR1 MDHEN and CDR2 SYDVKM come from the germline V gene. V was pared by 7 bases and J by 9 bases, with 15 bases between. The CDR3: CASTGDTPSYTY. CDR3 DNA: TGTGCCAGCACCGGGGACACCCCAAGCTACACCTAC.

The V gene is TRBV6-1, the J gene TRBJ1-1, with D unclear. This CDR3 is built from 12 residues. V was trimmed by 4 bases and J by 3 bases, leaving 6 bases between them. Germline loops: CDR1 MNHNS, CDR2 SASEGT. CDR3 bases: TGTGCCAGCAGTGCCGCGGACACTGAAGCTTTCTTT. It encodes CASSAADTEAFF.

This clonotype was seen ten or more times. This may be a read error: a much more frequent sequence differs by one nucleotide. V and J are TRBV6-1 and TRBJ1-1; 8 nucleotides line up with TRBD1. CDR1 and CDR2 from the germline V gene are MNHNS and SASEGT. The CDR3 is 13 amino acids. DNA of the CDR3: TGTACCAGCACCCGGACAGGGCGAACTGAAGCTTTCTTT. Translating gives CTSTRTGRTEAFF.

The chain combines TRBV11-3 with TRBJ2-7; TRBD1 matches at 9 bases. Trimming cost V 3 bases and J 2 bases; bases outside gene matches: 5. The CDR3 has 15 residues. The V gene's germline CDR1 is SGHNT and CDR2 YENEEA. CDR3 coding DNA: TGTGCCAGCAGCTTCGGACAGGGGTCTGCCTACGAGCAGTACTTC. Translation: CASSFGQGSAYEQYF.